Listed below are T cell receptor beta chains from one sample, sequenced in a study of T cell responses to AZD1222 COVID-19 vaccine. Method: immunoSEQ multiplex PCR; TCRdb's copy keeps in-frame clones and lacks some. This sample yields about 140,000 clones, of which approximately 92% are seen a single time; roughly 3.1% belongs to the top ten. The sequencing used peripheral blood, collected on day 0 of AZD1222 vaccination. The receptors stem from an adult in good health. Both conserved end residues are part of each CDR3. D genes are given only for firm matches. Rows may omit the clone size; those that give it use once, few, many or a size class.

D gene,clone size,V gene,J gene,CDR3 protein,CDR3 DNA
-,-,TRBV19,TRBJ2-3,CASTIGSPPSTDTQYF,TGTGCCAGTACCATAGGCTCCCCTCCTAGCACAGATACGCAGTATTTT
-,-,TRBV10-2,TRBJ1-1,CASSDLASTVNTEAFF,TGCGCCAGCAGTGATCTGGCGTCGACAGTCAACACTGAAGCTTTCTTT
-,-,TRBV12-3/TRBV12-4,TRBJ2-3,CASSPSTDTQYF,TGTGCCAGCAGTCCAAGCACAGATACGCAGTATTTT
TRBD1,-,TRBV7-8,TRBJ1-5,CASSSGQGGRIYSQPQHF,TGTGCCAGCAGCTCCGGGCAGGGGGGTAGAATATACAGTCAGCCCCAGCATTTT
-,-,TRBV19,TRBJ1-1,CASSSRSSNTEAFF,TGTGCCAGTAGTTCCCGATCGTCGAACACTGAAGCTTTCTTT
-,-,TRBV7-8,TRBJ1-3,CASSSPGWGADTIYF,TGTGCCAGCAGCTCGCCGGGTTGGGGGGCGGACACCATATATTTT
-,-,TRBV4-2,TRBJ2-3,CASSQEADYTDTQYF,TGTGCCAGCAGCCAAGAGGCGGACTACACAGATACGCAGTATTTT
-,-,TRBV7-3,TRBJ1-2,CASSRGAGPYGYTF,TGTGCCAGCAGCCGGGGAGCGGGGCCCTATGGCTACACCTTC
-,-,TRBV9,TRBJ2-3,CASSVAAGRFRLTSTDTQYF,TGTGCCAGCAGCGTAGCCGCGGGACGTTTTCGCTTGACTAGCACAGATACGCAGTATTTT
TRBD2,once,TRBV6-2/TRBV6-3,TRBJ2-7,CASSYWDQGGEQYF,TGTGCCAGCAGTTACTGGGACCAGGGAGGGGAGCAGTACTTC
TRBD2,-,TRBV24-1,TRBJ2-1,CATSDWTSGPNEQFF,TGTGCCACCAGTGACTGGACTAGCGGCCCCAATGAGCAGTTCTTC
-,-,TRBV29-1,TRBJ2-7,CSAGGSNSYEQYF,TGCAGCGCAGGGGGGTCCAACTCCTACGAGCAGTACTTC
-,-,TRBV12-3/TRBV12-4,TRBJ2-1,CASSPHNEQFF,TGTGCCAGCAGTCCTCACAATGAGCAGTTCTTC
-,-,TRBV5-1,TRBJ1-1,CASSLKGNTEAFF,TGCGCCAGCAGCTTAAAAGGGAACACTGAAGCTTTCTTT
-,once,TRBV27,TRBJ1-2,CASSSTGGWAGYTF,TGTGCCAGCAGTTCGACCGGGGGCTGGGCTGGCTACACCTTC
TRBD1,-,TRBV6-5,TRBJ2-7,CASSLDRGLDEQYF,TGTGCCAGCAGCCTTGACAGGGGGCTTGACGAGCAGTACTTC
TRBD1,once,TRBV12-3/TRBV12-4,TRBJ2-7,CASSPSSEDRGNF,TGTGCCAGCAGTCCCTCTTCAGAGGACAGGGGTAACTTC
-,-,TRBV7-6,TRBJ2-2,CASSLGSGGANTGELFF,TGTGCCAGCAGCTTAGGATCTGGTGGGGCGAACACCGGGGAGCTGTTTTTT
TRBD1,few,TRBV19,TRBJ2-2,CARLTGCFTGELFF,TGTGCCAGGTTGACAGGGTGCTTCACCGGGGAGCTGTTTTTT
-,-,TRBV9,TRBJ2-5,CASSVVDTIQETQYF,TGTGCCAGCAGCGTAGTCGACACAATACAAGAGACCCAGTACTTC
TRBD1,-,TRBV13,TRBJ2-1,CASSFKTGAYNEQFF,TGTGCCAGCAGCTTTAAGACAGGGGCATACAATGAGCAGTTCTTC
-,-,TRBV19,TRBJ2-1,CASSIQPRDGEQFF,TGTGCCAGTAGTATACAACCCCGCGACGGTGAGCAGTTCTTC
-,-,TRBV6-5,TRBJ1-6,CASSSDRSNSPLHF,TGTGCCAGCAGTTCGGACAGATCTAATTCACCCCTCCACTTT
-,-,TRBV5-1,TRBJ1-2,CASSLDRGGDYGYTF,TGCGCCAGCAGCTTGGATCGGGGAGGTGACTATGGCTACACCTTC
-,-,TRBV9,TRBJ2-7,CASNPGLHSYEQYF,TGTGCCAGCAACCCGGGTCTCCATTCCTACGAGCAGTACTTC
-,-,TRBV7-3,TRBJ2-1,CASRTRGGEVDNEQFF,TGTGCCAGCAGAACCCGAGGGGGGGAGGTGGACAATGAGCAGTTCTTC
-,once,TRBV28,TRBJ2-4,CASSLPTDLRDIQYF,TGTGCCAGCAGCCTCCCGACAGATCTCAGGGACATTCAGTACTTC
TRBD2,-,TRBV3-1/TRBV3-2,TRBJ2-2,CASIASGLTGELFF,TGTGCCAGCATCGCTAGCGGCCTCACCGGGGAGCTGTTTTTT
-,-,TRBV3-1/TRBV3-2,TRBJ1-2,CASSQDPSNYGGYTF,TGTGCCAGCAGCCAAGATCCGAGTAACTACGGGGGCTACACCTTC
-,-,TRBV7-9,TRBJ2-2,CASSSARSGELFF,TGTGCCAGCAGCTCCGCCCGAAGCGGGGAGCTGTTTTTT
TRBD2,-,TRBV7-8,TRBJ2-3,CASSELAGITDTQYF,TGTGCCAGCAGCGAACTAGCGGGGATAACAGATACGCAGTATTTT
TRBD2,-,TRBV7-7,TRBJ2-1,CASSLGTSGNEQFF,TGTGCCAGCAGCTTAGGGACTAGCGGCAATGAGCAGTTCTTC
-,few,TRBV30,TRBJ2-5,CAWSVQARETQYF,TGTGCCTGGAGTGTACAGGCTAGGGAGACCCAGTACTTC
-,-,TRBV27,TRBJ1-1,CASSLGQIDTEAFF,TGTGCCAGCAGTTTAGGGCAGATTGACACTGAAGCTTTCTTT
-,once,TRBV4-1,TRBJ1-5,CASSQVGGAPNQPQHF,TGCGCCAGCAGCCAAGTAGGTGGGGCCCCGAATCAGCCCCAGCATTTT
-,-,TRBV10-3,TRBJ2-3,CAISDSIGPAGTQYF,TGTGCCATCAGTGACTCCATAGGTCCCGCGGGTACGCAGTATTTT
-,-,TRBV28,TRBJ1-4,CASSRYQGNEKLFF,TGTGCCAGCAGTCGGTACCAGGGCAATGAAAAACTGTTTTTT
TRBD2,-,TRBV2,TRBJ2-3,CASSEPSGGRFDTQYF,TGTGCCAGCAGTGAACCCAGCGGGGGGCGGTTCGATACGCAGTATTTT
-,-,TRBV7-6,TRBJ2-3,CASRSYRILRTDTQYF,TGTGCCAGCAGGAGTTACAGGATTCTCCGCACAGATACGCAGTATTTT
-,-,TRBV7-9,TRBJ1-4,CASSLGSGFREKLFF,TGTGCCAGCAGCTTAGGCTCGGGTTTTCGGGAAAAACTGTTTTTT
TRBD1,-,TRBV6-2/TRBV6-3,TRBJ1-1,CASSSAGGYTEAFF,TGTGCCAGCAGTTCCGCAGGGGGATACACTGAAGCTTTCTTT
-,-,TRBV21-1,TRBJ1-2,CASSKGGERRGYTF,TGTGCCAGCAGTAAGGGCGGGGAGAGAAGGGGCTACACCTTC
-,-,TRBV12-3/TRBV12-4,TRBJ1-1,CASTLTGDTEAFF,TGTGCCAGCACCTTGACGGGGGACACTGAAGCTTTCTTT
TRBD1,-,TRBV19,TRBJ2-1,CASSYFAGQGTNEQFF,TGTGCCAGTAGTTATTTCGCGGGACAGGGGACCAATGAGCAGTTCTTC
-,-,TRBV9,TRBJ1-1,CASSVVTDPNTEAFF,TGTGCCAGCAGCGTAGTGACAGACCCAAACACTGAAGCTTTCTTT
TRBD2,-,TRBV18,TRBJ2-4,CASSPFEGGRAKNIQYF,TGTGCCAGCTCACCGTTCGAGGGAGGGCGGGCCAAAAACATTCAGTACTTC
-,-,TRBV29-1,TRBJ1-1,CSVGSMLDTEAFF,TGCAGCGTTGGGAGCATGTTGGACACTGAAGCTTTCTTT
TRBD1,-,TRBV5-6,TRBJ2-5,CASSPTTGGETQYF,TGTGCCAGCAGCCCGACCACAGGGGGGGAGACCCAGTACTTC
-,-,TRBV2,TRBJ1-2,CATKRASGSNYGYTF,TGTGCCACTAAAAGGGCTTCCGGGAGTAACTATGGCTACACCTTC
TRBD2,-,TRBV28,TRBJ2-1,CASTISGNEQFF,TGTGCCAGCACAATTAGCGGGAATGAGCAGTTCTTC
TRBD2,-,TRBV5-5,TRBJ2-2,CASSSDPRASGRQTGELFF,TGTGCCAGCAGCTCTGACCCTCGGGCTAGCGGGAGGCAGACCGGGGAGCTGTTTTTT
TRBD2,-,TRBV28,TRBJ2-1,CASSSPTSGSYNEQFF,TGTGCCAGCAGTTCGCCCACTAGCGGCTCCTACAATGAGCAGTTCTTC
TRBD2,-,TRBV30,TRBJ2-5,CAWIPGLALETQYF,TGTGCCTGGATCCCGGGACTAGCGTTAGAGACCCAGTACTTC